The clone carrying this T cell receptor beta chain was counted only a few times. The antigen remains undetermined. This sample was taken from a study of identical twins. The CDR3 spans 15 residues. Germline lookup yields CDR1 ENHRY and CDR2 SYGVKD. V was trimmed by 3 bases and J by 7 bases, leaving 16 bases between them. Study-level points and caveats: Twin-shared out-of-frame alpha sequences were enriched for low generation probability. Memory repertoires lacked the insertion deficit that abundant cord blood beta clonotypes showed.

A universal primer binding site was introduced by template switching. The final cDNA contained unique molecular identifiers. Via MiXCR, TCRdb re-called the 5' RACE reads, giving one row per CDR3 protein. The table includes about 530,000 distinct CDR3 sequences, 20% to 25% detected once. These sequences were also reported in another study, on yellow fever vaccine responses in identical twins.

V is TRBV10-3 and J is TRBJ2-1; D gene uncertain. Material: CD4+ T cells sorted from blood. The sequence was obtained from a woman younger than 35 in good health. The CDR3 region has the DNA TGTGCCATCAGTGATCCGAGCCGGAGTGGTAATGAGCAGTTCTTC. This encodes CAISDPSRSGNEQFF.